What follows is one T cell receptor beta chain and its context. The protocol was immunoSEQ multiplex PCR, while the TCRdb copy is restricted to in-frame clones and leaves out a portion. The table includes just over 75,000 clones, 75% to 90% detected once. The entry originates in a study of blood T cell repertoires in COVID-19. V lost 4 bases, J lost 0 bases, and 16 bases lay in between. CDR1 is SGHKS, CDR2 YYEKEE, per germline (reference sequence). This CDR3 is 16 amino acids long. This clonotype was obtained from a man between 60 and 70 years old with active or convalescent COVID-19. This chain links TRBV5-5 with TRBJ2-5, with D possibly matching TRBD2 (6 bases). Material: peripheral blood. CDR3 DNA sequence: TGTGCCAGCAGCGATGGGACTGGTTTGAACCAAGAGACCCAGTACTTC. Its protein is CASSDGTGLNQETQYF.